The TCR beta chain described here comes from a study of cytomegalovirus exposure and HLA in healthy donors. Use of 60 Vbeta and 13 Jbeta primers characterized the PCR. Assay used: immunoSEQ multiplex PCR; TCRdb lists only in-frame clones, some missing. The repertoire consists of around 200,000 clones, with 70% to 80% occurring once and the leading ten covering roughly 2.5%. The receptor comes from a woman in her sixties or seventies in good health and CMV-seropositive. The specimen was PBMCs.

The CDR3 DNA reads as TGTGCCAGCAGTTACGAGGAAAATCAGCCCCAGCATTTT. Its translation is CASSYEENQPQHF. The chain uses TRBV6-5 and TRBJ1-5; D is uncertain. Trimming left V 2 bases short and J 4 bases short, with 6 bases between. This CDR3 spans 13 amino acids. Germline CDR1 MNHEY, CDR2 SVGAGI.